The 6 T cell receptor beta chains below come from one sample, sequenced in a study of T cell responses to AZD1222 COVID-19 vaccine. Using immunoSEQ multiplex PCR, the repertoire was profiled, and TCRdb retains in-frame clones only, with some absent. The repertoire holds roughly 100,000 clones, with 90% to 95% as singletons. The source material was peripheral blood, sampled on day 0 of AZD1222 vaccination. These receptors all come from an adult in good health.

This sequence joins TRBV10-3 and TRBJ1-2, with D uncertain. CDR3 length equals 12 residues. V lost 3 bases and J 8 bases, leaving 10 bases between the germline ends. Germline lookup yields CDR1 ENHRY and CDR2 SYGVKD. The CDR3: CAISDGVPGYTF. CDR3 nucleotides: TGTGCCATCAGTGATGGTGTTCCGGGCTACACCTTC.

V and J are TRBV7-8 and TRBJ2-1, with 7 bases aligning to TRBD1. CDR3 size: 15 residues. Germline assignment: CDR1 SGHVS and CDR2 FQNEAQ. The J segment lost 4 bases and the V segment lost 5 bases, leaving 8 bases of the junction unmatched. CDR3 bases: TGTGCCAGCAGCCCTACTAGGGGGCCTTACAATGAGCAGTTCTTC. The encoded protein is CASSPTRGPYNEQFF. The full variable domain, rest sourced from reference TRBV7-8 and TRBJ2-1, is GAGVSQSPRYKVAKRGQDVALRCDPISGHVSLFWYQQALGQGPEFLTYFQNEAQLDKSGLPSDRFFAERPEGSVSTLKIQRTQQEDSAVYLCASSPTRGPYNEQFFGPGTRLTVL.

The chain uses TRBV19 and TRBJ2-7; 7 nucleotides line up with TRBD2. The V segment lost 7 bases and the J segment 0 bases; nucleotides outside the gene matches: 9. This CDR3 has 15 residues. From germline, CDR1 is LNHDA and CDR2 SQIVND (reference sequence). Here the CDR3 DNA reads TGTGCCAGTAAAATCGGCGGGGGTAGCTCCTACGAGCAGTACTTC. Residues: CASKIGGGSSYEQYF.

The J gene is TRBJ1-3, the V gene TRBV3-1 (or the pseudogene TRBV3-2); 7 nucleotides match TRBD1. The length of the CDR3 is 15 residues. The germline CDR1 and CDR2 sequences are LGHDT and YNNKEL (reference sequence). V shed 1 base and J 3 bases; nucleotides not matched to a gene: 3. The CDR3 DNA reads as TGTGCCAGCAGCCAAGCTTCAGGGGGTGGAAACACCATATATTTT. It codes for CASSQASGGGNTIYF.

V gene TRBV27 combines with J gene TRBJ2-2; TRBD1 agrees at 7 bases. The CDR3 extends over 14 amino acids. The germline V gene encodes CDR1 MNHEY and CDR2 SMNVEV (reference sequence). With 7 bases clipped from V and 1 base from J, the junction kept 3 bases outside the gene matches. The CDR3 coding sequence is TGTGCCAGCACCCGGACAGGGAACACCGGGGAGCTGTTTTTT. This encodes CASTRTGNTGELFF.

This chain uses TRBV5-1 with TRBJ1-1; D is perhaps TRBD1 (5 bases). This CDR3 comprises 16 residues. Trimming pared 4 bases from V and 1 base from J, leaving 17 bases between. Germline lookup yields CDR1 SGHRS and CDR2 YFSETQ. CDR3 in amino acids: CASSDSPEGQNTEAFF. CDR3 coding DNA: TGCGCCAGCAGCGATAGCCCGGAGGGGCAGAACACTGAAGCTTTCTTT.